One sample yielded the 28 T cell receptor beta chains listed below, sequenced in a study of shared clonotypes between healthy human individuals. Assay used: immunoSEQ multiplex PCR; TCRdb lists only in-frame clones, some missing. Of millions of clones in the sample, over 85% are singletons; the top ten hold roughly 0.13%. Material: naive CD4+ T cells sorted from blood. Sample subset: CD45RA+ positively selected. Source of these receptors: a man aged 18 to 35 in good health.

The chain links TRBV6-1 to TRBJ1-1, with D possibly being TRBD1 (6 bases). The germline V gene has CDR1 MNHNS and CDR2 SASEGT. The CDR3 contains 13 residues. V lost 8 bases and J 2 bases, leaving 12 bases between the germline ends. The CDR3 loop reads CASPPDRNTEAFF. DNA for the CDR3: TGTGCCAGCCCGCCGGACAGAAACACTGAAGCTTTCTTT.

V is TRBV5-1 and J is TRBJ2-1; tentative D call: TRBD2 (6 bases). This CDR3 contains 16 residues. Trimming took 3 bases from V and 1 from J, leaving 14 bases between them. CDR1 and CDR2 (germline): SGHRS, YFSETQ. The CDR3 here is CASSSLPGASYNEQFF. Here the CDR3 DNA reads TGCGCCAGCAGCTCTCTACCGGGAGCGTCCTACAATGAGCAGTTCTTC.

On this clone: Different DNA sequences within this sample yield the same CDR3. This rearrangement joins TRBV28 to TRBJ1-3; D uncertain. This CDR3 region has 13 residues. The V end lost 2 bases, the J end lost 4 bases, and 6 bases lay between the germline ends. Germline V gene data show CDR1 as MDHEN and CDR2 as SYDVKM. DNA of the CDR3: TGTGCCAGCAGTTTAGCGGGAGGAAACACCATATATTTT. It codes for CASSLAGGNTIYF.

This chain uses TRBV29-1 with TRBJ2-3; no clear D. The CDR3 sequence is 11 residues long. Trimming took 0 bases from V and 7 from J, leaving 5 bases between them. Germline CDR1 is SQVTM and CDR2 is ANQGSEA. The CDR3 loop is CSVEDRNTQYF. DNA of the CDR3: TGCAGCGTTGAAGATCGGAATACGCAGTATTTT.

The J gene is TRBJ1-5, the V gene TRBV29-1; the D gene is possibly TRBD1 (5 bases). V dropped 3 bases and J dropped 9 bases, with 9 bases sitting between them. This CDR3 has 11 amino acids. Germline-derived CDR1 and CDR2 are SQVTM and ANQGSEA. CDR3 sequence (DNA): TGCAGCGTTGACAGGGAAGGGCCCCAGCATTTT. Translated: CSVDREGPQHF.

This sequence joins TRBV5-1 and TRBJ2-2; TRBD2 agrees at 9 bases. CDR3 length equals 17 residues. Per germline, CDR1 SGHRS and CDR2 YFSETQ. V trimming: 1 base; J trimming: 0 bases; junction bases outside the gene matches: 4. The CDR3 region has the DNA TGCGCCAGCAGCTTGAATAGCGGGGGCCCGAACACCGGGGAGCTGTTTTTT. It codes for CASSLNSGGPNTGELFF.

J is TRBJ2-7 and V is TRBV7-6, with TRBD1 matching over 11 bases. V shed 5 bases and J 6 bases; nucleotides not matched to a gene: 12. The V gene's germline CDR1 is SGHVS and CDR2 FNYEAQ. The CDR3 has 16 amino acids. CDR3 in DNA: TGTGCCAGCAGCCCCCCCGGGACAGGGGGATTCGGCGAGCAGTACTTC. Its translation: CASSPPGTGGFGEQYF.

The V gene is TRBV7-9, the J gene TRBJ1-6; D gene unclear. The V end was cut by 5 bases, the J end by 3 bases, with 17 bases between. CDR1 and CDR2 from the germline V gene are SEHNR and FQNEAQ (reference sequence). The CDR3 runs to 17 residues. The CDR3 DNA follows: TGTGCCAGCAGCACAGACAATCTGGGATACTATAATTCACCCCTCCACTTT. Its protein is CASSTDNLGYYNSPLHF.

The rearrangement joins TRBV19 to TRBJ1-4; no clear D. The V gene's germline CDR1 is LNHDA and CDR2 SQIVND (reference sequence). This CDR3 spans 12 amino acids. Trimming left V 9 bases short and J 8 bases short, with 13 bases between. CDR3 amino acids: CASSQLGEKLFF. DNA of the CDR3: TGTGCCAGCTCACAATTAGGAGAAAAACTGTTTTTT.

CDR3: CASSFGDNQPQHF. The CDR3 DNA sequence: TGTGCCAGCAGCTTCGGGGACAATCAGCCCCAGCATTTT. The chain links TRBV7-2 to TRBJ1-5; no reliable D call. CDR1 SGHTA and CDR2 FQGNSA come from the germline V gene. Trimming removed 3 bases from V and 3 bases from J, with 6 bases in between. The length of the CDR3 is 13 residues.

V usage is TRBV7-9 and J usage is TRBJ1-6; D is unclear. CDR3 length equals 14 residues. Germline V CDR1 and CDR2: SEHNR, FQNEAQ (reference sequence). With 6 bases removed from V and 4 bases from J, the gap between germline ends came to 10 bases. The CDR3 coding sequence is TGTGCCAGCAGTCTAGGGCCTTATAATTCACCCCTCCACTTT. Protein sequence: CASSLGPYNSPLHF.

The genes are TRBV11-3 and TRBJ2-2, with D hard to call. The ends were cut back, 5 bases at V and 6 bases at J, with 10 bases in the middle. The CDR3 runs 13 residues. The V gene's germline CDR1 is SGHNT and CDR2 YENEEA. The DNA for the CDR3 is TGTGCCAGCAGCGCAGTCCTCGCCGGGGAGCTGTTTTTT. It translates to CASSAVLAGELFF.

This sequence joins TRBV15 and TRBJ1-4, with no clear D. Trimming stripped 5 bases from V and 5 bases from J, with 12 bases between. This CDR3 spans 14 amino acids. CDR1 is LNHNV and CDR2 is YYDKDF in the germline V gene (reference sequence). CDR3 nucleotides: TGTGCCACCAGCCTCGGACTGCGCAATGAAAAACTGTTTTTT. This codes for CATSLGLRNEKLFF. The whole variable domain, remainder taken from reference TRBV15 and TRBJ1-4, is DAMVIQNPRYQVTQFGKPVTLSCSQTLNHNVMYWYQQKSSQAPKLLFHYYDKDFNNEADTPDNFQSRRPNTSFCFLDIRSPGLGDTAMYLCATSLGLRNEKLFFGSGTQLSVL.

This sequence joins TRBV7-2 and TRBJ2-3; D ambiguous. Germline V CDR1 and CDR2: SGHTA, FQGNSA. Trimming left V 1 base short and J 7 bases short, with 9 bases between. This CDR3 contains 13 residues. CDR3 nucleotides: TGTGCCAGCAGCTTAGGCCCCACGAATACGCAGTATTTT. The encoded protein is CASSLGPTNTQYF.

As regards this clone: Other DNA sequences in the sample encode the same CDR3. The CDR3 bases are TGCGCCAGCAGCTTGGAAGTCAGCTCCTACAATGAGCAGTTCTTC. This sequence encodes CASSLEVSSYNEQFF. This chain links TRBV5-1 with TRBJ2-1; D unresolved. Germline-derived CDR1 and CDR2 are SGHRS and YFSETQ. The CDR3 runs 15 residues. V was trimmed by 0 bases and J by 0 bases, leaving 7 bases between them.

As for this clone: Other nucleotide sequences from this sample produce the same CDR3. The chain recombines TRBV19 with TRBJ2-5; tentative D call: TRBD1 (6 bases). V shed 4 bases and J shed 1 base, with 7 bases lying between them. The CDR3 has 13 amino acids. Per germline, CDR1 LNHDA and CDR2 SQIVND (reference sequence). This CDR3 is CASSTGVQETQYF. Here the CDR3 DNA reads TGTGCCAGTAGTACAGGGGTCCAAGAGACCCAGTACTTC.

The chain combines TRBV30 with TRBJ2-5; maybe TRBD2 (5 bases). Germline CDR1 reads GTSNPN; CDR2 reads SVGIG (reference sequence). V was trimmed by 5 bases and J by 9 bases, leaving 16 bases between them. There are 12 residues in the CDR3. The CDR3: CAWGEGSGAQYF. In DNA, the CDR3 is TGTGCCTGGGGAGAAGGGTCCGGGGCCCAGTACTTC.

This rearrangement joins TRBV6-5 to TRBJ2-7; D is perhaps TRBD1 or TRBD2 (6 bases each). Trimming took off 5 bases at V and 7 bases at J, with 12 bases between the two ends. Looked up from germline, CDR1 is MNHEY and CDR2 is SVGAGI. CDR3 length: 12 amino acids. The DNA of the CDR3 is TGTGCCAGCAGTGACACAGGGAGGGAGCAGTACTTC. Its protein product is CASSDTGREQYF.

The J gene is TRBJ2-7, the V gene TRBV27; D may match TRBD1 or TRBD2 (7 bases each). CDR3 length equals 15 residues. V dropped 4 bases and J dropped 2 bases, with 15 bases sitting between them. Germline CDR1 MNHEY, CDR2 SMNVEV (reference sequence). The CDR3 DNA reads TGTGCCAGCAGTTCGCCAGGGGGGGCTACCTACGAGCAGTACTTC. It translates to CASSSPGGATYEQYF.

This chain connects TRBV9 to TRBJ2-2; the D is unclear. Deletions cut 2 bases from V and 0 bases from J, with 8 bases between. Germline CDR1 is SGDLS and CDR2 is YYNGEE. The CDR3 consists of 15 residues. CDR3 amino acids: CASSVWDANTGELFF. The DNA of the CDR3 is TGTGCCAGCAGCGTCTGGGATGCGAACACCGGGGAGCTGTTTTTT.

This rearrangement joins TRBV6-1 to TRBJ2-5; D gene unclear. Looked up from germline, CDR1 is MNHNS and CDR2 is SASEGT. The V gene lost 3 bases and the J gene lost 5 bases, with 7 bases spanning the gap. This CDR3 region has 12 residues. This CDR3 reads CASSDRRETQYF. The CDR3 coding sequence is TGTGCCAGCAGTGATCGGCGCGAGACCCAGTACTTC.

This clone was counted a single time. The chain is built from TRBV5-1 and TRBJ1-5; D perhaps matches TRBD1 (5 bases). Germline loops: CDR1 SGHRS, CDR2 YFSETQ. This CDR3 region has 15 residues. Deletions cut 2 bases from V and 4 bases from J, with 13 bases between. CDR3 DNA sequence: TGCGCCAGCAGCTTAGGCCTAGAGGGGAATCAGCCCCAGCATTTT. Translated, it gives CASSLGLEGNQPQHF.

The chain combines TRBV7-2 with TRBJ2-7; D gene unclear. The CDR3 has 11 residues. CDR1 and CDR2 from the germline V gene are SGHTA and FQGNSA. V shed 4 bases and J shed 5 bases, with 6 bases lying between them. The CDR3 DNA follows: TGTGCCAGCAGCTACGCGCACGAGCAGTACTTC. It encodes CASSYAHEQYF.

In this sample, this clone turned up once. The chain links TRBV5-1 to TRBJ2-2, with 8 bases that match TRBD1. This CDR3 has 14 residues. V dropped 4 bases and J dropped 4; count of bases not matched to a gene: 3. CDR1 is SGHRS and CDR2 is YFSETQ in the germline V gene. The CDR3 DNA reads TGCGCCAGCAGCCCAGGGGGCCCCACCGGGGAGCTGTTTTTT. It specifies CASSPGGPTGELFF.

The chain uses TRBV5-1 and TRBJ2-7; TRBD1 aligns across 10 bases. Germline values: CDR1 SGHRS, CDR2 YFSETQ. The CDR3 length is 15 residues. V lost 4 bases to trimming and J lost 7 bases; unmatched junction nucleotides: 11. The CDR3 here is CASSTPGTGVGEQYF. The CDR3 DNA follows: TGCGCCAGCAGCACGCCCGGGACAGGGGTCGGGGAGCAGTACTTC.

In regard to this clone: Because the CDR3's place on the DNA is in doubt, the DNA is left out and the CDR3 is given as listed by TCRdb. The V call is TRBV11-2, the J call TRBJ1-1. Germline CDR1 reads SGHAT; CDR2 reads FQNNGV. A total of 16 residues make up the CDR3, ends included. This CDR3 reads CASSFGPGFLNTEAFF.

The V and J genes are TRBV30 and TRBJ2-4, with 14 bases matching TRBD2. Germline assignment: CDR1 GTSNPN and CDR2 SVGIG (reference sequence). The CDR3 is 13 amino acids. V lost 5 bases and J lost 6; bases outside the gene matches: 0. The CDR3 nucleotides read TGTGCCTGGGGGACTAGCGGGGGAAACATTCAGTACTTC. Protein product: CAWGTSGGNIQYF.

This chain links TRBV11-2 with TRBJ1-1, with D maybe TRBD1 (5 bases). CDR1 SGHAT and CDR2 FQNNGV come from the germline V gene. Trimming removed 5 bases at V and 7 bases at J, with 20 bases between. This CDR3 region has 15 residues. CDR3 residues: CASSTWGSKEGEAFF. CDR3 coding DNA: TGTGCCAGCAGCACCTGGGGCTCAAAGGAAGGTGAAGCTTTCTTT.